These T cell receptor beta chains were read from a single sample in a study of OX40 agonist ivuxolimab in advanced cancers. Measured with immunoSEQ multiplex PCR; TCRdb has only the in-frame clones, and not every one. The sample lists tens of thousands of clones, 75% to 90% occurring once. The sequenced sample was CD4+ or CD8+ T cells sorted from blood, obtained in a trial of the OX40 agonist ivuxolimab. The receptors shown here come from an adult with an advanced solid tumor such as melanoma, head and neck, liver or kidney cancer. The CDR3 runs from the conserved cysteine through the conserved F or W. A D gene is named only where the DNA matches it firmly. For some rows the clone size is stated as once, few or many, or as a class when expanded; others skip it.

d_call	clone_size	j_call	v_call	cdr3_nt	cdr3_aa
.	few	TRBJ2-3	TRBV19	TGTGCCAGTAAGGGCGGAGATACGCAGTATTTT	CASKGGDTQYF
TRBD2	.	TRBJ2-1	TRBV27	TGTGCCAGCAGTTCCCACTCCCAATTAGCGGGAGGGTCTTATGAGCAGTTCTTC	CASSSHSQLAGGSYEQFF
.	.	TRBJ2-5	TRBV6-1	TGTGCCAGCAGTGAGCCTAGGCGGGAGACCCAGTACTTC	CASSEPRRETQYF
TRBD2	.	TRBJ2-1	TRBV7-8	TGTGCCAGCAGCCTAGCGGGCAGCTCCTACAATGAGCAGTTCTTC	CASSLAGSSYNEQFF
.	.	TRBJ1-4	TRBV7-9	TGTGCCAGCAGCTTAGGGGATGAGTCAGATGAAAAACTGTTTTTT	CASSLGDESDEKLFF
.	.	TRBJ2-1	TRBV19	TGTGCCAGTAGTATAGGACCGGCAGGGGTCAATGAGCAGTTCTTC	CASSIGPAGVNEQFF
.	.	TRBJ2-3	TRBV19	TGTGCCAGTAGTATAGGACCCCTCACAGATACGCAGTATTTT	CASSIGPLTDTQYF
.	.	TRBJ2-3	TRBV4-1	TGCGCCAGCAGCCAAGAGGGACGGGGGCACACAGATACGCAGTATTTT	CASSQEGRGHTDTQYF
TRBD2	.	TRBJ2-7	TRBV18	TGTGCCAGCTCACCACCGAACGGGAGGGACTACGAGCAGTACTTC	CASSPPNGRDYEQYF
.	.	TRBJ2-7	TRBV9	TGTGCCAGCAGCGTCGACGGGGCTCCCTTGTACGAGCAGTACTTC	CASSVDGAPLYEQYF
.	once	TRBJ2-7	TRBV28	TGTGCCAGCAGTACCACTCCACCCTACGAGCAGTACTTC	CASSTTPPYEQYF
TRBD2	.	TRBJ2-3	TRBV5-6	TGTGCCAGCAGGGGGGAGGGCCTCACAGATACGCAGTATTTT	CASRGEGLTDTQYF
.	.	TRBJ1-2	TRBV5-4	TGTGCCAGCAGCTTGGCAGCGGGGGGTGGCTACACCTTC	CASSLAAGGGYTF
TRBD1	.	TRBJ1-5	TRBV28	TGTGCCAGCAGTTCAGCACAGGGGGCGACTCAGCCCCAGCATTTT	CASSSAQGATQPQHF